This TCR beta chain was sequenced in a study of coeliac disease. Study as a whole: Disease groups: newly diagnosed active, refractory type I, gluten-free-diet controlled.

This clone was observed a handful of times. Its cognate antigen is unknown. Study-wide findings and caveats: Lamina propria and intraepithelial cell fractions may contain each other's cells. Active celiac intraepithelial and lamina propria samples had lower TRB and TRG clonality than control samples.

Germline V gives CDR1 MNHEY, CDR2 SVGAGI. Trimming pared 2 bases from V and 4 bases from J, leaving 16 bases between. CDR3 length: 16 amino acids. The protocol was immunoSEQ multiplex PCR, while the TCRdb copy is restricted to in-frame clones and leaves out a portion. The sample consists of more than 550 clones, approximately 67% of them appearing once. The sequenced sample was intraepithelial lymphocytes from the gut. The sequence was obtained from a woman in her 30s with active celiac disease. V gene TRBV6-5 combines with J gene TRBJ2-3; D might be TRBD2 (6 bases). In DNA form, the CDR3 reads TGTGCCAGCAGTTACGCGGGACCCTCAGTGGCAGATACGCAGTATTTT. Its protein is CASSYAGPSVADTQYF.